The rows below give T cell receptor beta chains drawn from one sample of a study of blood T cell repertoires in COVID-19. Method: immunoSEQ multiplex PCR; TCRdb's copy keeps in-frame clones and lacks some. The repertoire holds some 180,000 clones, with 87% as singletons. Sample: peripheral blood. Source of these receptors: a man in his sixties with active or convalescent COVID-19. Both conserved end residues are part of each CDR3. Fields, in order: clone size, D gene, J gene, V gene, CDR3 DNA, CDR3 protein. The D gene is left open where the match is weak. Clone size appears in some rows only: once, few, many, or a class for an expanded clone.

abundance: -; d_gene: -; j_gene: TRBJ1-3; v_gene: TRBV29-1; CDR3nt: TGCAGCGCTACAGGTCGCTCTGGAAACACCATATATTTT; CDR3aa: CSATGRSGNTIYF
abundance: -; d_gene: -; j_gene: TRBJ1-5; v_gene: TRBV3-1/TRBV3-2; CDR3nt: TGTGCCAGCAGCCAATCATCGCAGAGCAATCAGCCCCAGCATTTT; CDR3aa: CASSQSSQSNQPQHF
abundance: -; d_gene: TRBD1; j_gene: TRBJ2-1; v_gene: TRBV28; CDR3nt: TGTGCCAGCAGTTTCCACGGGACAGGGAAACTCCATGAGCAGTTCTTC; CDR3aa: CASSFHGTGKLHEQFF
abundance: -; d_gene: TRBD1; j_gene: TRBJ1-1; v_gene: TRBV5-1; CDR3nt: TGCGCCAGCAGCCCGCGGACAGGGGTGAACACTGAAGCTTTCTTT; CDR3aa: CASSPRTGVNTEAFF
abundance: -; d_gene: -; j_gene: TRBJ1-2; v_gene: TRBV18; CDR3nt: TGTGCCAGCTCGCGGGCGAATGGAGACGAAGGCTACACCTTC; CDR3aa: CASSRANGDEGYTF
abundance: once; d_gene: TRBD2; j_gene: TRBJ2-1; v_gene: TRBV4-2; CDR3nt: TGTGCCAGCAGCCACTTAGCGGGGGGCGCGGATAATGAGCAGTTCTTC; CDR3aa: CASSHLAGGADNEQFF
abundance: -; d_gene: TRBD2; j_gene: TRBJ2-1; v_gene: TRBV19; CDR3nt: TGTGCCAGTACCCCCTGGACTAGCGGACCTTACAATGAGCAGTTCTTC; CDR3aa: CASTPWTSGPYNEQFF
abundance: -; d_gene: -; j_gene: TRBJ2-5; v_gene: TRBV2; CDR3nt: TGTGCCAGCAGTGAGTTTGGCTCCTTAGAGACCCAGTACTTC; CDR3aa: CASSEFGSLETQYF
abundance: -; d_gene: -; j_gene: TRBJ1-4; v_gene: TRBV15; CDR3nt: TGTGCCACCAGCAGAGGTACAGGTGGGGATGAAAAACTGTTTTTT; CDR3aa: CATSRGTGGDEKLFF
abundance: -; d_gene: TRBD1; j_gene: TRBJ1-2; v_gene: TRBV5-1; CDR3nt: TGCGCCAGCAGCTCCGGGACAGTAGTCGAGGGCTACACCTTC; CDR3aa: CASSSGTVVEGYTF
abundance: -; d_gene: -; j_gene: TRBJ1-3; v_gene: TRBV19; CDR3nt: TGTGCCAGTAGCACAGGGTCTGGAAACACCATATATTTT; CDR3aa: CASSTGSGNTIYF
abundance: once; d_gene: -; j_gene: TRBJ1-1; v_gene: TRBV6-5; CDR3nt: TGTGCCAGCAGACCTCAGGCCAGGGAGGGCACTGAAGCTTTCTTT; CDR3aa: CASRPQAREGTEAFF
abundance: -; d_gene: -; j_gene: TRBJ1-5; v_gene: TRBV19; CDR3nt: TGTGCCAGTAGTATTACGGGGTACCAGCCCCAGCATTTT; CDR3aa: CASSITGYQPQHF
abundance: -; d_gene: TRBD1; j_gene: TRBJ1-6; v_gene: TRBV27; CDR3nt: TGTGCCAGCAGTGCGGTACAGGGGAGCTCCTATAATTCACCCCTCCACTTT; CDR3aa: CASSAVQGSSYNSPLHF
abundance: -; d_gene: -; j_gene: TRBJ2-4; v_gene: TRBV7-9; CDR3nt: TGTGCCAGCAGCTCGGGAAACTTAGCCAAAAACATTCAGTACTTC; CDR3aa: CASSSGNLAKNIQYF
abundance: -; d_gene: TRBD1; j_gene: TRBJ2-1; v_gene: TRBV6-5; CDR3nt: TGTGCCAGCAGTTACATCGGACAGGGGGCAAAGGGTGAGCAGTTCTTC; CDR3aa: CASSYIGQGAKGEQFF
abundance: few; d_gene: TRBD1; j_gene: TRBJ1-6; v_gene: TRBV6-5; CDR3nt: TGTGCCAGCACCGGGACAGCTGCCTATAATTCACCCCTCCACTTT; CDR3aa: CASTGTAAYNSPLHF
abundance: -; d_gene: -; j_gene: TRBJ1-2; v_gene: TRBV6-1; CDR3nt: TGTGCCAGCAGTGAACTTCCGGGGTATGGCTACACCTTC; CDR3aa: CASSELPGYGYTF
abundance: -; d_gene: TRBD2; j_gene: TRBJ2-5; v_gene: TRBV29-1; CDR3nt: TGCAGCGTTGAAGGGACTAGGCGGGAGACCCAGTACTTC; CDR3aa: CSVEGTRRETQYF
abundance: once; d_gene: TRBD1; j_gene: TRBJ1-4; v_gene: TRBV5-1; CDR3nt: TGCGCCAGCAACACGTCCGGGGACAGGGGATTTTCCCAGTTGGGGAAACTGTTTTTT; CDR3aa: CASNTSGDRGFSQLGKLFF
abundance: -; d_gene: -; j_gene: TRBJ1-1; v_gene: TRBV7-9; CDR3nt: TGTGCCAGCAGCCCTCAGGGGACTGAAGCTTTCTTT; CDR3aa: CASSPQGTEAFF
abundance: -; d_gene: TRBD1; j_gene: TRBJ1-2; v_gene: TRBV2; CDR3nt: TGTGCCAGTAACAGGGGTCGGGGCTACACCTTC; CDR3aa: CASNRGRGYTF
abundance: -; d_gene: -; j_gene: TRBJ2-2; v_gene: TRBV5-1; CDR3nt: TGCGCCAGCAGGAACGCGGAGGACCGTACGAACACCGGGGAGCTGTTTTTT; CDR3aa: CASRNAEDRTNTGELFF
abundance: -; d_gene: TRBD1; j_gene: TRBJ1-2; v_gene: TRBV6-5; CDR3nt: TGTGCCAGCAGGCGACAGGGGGCGGAGGATGGCTACACCTTC; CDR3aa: CASRRQGAEDGYTF
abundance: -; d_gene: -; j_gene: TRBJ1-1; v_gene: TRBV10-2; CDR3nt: TGCGCCAGCAGTCCAGGGAACACTGAAGCTTTCTTT; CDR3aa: CASSPGNTEAFF